In this sample, the clone carrying this TCR beta chain turned up a few times. Original methodology: By means of reference gene primer amplification, nucleated cell counts were estimated. TCRdb's table, derived via immunoSEQ multiplex PCR, lists solely in-frame clones and lacks some. That table furnishes V, J and clone size, whereas the DNA furnished D and trimming. The sample has under 200,000 clones; 83% are singletons. The data were taken from a study of blood T cell repertoires in COVID-19. About the research overall: The study drew acute and convalescent COVID-19 samples from the United States, Italy and Spain. PBMCs, B-cell-depleted T cells, or T cells provided the cDNA or gDNA that made up the material.

The sequenced sample consisted of peripheral blood. The sequence derives from a woman at least 80 years old with acute or convalescent COVID-19.

CDR3 DNA sequence: TGTGCCTGGAGTGGCGGGGGGCCCAACACCGGGGAGCTGTTTTTT. It translates to CAWSGGGPNTGELFF. The V and J genes are TRBV30 and TRBJ2-2; TRBD2 matches 8 bases. The trim removed 1 base at V and 2 bases at J, leaving 3 bases unmatched. The CDR3 spans 15 residues. From germline, CDR1 is GTSNPN and CDR2 SVGIG (reference sequence).